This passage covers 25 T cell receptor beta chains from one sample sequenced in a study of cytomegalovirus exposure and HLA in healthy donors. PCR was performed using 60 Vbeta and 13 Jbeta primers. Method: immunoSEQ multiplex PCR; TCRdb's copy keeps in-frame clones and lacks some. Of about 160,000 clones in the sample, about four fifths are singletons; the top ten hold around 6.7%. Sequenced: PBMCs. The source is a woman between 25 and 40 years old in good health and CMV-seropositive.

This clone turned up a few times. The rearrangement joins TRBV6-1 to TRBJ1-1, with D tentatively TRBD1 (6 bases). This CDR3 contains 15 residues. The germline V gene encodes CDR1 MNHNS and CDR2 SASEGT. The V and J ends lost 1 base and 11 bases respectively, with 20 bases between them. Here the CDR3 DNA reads TGTGCCAGCAGTGAAGGTGGTTGGCCAGGGGCGTTCGCTTTCTTT. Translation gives CASSEGGWPGAFAFF.

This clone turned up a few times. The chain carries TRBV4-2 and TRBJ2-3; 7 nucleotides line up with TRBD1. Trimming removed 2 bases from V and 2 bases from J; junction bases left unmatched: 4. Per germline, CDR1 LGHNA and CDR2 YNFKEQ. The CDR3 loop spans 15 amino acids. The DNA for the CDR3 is TGTGCCAGCAGCCAAAGACAGGGATCCACAGATACGCAGTATTTT. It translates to CASSQRQGSTDTQYF.

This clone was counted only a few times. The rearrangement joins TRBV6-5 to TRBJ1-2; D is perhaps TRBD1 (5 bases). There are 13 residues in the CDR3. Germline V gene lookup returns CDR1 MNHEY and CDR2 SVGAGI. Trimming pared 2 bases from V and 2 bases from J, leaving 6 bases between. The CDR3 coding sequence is TGTGCCAGCAGTTACGGGGGGAACTATGGCTACACCTTC. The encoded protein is CASSYGGNYGYTF.

The CDR3 loop reads CASTMRPNYGYTF. CDR3 in DNA: TGTGCCAGCACTATGCGCCCAAACTATGGCTACACCTTC. The rearrangement links TRBV6-1 to TRBJ1-2; D gene ambiguous. V was clipped by 7 bases and J by 2 bases, with 11 bases between them. Germline loops: CDR1 MNHNS, CDR2 SASEGT. The CDR3 consists of 13 residues.

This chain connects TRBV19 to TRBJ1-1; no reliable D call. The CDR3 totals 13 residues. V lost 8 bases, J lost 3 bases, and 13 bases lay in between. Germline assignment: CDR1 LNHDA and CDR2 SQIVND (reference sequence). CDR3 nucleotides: TGTGCCAGTGCAACGACTGTGGACACTGAAGCTTTCTTT. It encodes CASATTVDTEAFF.

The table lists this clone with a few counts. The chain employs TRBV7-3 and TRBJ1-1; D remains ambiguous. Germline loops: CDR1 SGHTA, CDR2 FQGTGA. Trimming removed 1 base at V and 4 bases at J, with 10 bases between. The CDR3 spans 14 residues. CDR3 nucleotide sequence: TGTGCCAGCAGCTTAATGCCCGGGTCCACTGAAGCTTTCTTT. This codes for CASSLMPGSTEAFF.

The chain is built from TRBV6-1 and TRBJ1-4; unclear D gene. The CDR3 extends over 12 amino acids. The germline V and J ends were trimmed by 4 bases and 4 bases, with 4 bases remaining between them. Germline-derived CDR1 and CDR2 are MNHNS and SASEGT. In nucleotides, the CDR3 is TGTGCCAGCAGTGGCGGTAATGAAAAACTGTTTTTT. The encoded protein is CASSGGNEKLFF.

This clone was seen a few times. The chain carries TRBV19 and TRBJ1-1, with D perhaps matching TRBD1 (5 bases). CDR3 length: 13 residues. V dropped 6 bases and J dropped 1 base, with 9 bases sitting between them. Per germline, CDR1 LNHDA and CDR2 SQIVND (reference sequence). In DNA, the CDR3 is TGTGCCAGTAGGGACACACCGAACACTGAAGCTTTCTTT. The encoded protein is CASRDTPNTEAFF.

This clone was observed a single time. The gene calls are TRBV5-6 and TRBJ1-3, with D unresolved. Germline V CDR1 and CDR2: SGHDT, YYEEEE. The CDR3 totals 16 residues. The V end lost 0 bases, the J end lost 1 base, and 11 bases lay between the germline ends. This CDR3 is CASSLGLQISGNTIYF. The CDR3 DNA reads TGTGCCAGCAGCTTGGGGTTACAGATATCTGGAAACACCATATATTTT.

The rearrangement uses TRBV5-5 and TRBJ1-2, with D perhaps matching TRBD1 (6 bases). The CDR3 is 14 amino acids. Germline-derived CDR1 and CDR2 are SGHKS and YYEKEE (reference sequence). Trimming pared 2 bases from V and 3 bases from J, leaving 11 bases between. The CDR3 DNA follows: TGTGCCAGCAGCTTACAGGGTTGGGACTATGGCTACACCTTC. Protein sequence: CASSLQGWDYGYTF.

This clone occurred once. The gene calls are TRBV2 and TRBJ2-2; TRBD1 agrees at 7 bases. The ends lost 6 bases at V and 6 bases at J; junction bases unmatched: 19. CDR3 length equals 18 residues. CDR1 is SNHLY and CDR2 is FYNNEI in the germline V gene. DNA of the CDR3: TGTGCCAGCAGCTACGTATTTACGACAGGGTATCGTCCCGGGGAGCTGTTTTTT. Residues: CASSYVFTTGYRPGELFF.

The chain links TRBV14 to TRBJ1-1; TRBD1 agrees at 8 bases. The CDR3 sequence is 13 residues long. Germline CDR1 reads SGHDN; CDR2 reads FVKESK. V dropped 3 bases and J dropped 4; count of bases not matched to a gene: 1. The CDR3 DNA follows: TGTGCCAGCAGCCACGACAGGGGCACTGAAGCTTTCTTT. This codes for CASSHDRGTEAFF.

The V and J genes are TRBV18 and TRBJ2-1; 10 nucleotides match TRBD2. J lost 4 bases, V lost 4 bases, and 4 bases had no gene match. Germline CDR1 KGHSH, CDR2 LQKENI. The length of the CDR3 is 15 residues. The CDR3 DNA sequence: TGTGCCAGCTCACAAACTAGCGGGGTTTACAATGAGCAGTTCTTC. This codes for CASSQTSGVYNEQFF.

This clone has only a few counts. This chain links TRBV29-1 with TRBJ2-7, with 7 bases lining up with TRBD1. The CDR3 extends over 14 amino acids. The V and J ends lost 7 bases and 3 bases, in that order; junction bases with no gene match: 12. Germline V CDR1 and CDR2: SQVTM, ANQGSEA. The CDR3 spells CSAIGRDSIYEQYF. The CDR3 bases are TGCAGCGCCATAGGTAGGGACAGCATCTACGAGCAGTACTTC.

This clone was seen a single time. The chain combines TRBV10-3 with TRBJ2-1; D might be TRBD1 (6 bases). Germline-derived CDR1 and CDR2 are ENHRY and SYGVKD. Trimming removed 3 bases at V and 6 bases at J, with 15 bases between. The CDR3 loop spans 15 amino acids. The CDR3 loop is CAISEYEDRSNEQFF. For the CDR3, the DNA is TGTGCCATCAGTGAATATGAGGACAGAAGCAATGAGCAGTTCTTC.

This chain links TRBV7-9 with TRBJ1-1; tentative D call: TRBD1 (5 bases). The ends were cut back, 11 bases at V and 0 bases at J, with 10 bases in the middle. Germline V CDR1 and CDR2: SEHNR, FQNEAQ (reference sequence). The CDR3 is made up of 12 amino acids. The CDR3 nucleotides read TGTGCCTCAGGGCGGCTGAACACTGAAGCTTTCTTT. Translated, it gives CASGRLNTEAFF.

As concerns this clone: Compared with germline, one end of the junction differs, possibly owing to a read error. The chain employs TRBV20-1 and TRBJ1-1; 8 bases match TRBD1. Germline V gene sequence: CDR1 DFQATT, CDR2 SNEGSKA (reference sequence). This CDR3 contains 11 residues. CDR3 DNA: TGCAGTGCGGGGGGGACAGGCCTGATTCGGTTT. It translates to CSAGGTGLIRF.

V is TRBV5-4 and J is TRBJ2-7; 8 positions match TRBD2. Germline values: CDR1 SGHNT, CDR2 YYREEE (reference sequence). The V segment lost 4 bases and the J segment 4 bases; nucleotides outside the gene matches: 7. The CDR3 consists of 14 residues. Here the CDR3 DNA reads TGTGCCAGCAGCACTAGCGGAAGGAATTACGAGCAGTACTTC. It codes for CASSTSGRNYEQYF.

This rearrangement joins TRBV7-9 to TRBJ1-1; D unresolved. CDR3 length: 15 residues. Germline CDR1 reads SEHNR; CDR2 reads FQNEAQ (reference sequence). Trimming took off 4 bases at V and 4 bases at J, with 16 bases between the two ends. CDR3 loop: CASSYGRRWITEAFF. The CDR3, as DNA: TGTGCCAGCAGCTACGGTCGGAGATGGATCACTGAAGCTTTCTTT.

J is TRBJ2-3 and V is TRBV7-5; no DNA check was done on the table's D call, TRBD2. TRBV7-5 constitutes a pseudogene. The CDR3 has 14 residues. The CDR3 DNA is TGTGCCAGAAGCCGTAGACTAGGCACAGATACGCAGTATTTT. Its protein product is CARSRRLGTDTQYF.

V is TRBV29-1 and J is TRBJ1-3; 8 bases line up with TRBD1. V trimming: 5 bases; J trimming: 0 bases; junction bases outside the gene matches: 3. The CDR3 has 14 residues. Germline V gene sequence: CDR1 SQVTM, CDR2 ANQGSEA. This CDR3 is CSVRQGSSGNTIYF. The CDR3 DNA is TGCAGCGTTCGACAGGGGAGCTCTGGAAACACCATATATTTT.

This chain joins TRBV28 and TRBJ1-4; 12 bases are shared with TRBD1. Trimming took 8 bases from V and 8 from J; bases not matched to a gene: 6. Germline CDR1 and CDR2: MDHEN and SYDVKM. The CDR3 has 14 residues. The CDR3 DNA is TGTGCCAGCCGCGTAGGGACAGGGGGCGAAAAACTGTTTTTT. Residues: CASRVGTGGEKLFF.

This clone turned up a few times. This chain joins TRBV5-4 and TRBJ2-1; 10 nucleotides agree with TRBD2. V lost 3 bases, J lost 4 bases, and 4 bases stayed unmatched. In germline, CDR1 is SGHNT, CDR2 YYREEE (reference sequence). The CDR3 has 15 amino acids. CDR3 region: CASSSSGGLYNEQFF. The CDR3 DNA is TGTGCCAGCAGCTCTAGCGGGGGTCTGTACAATGAGCAGTTCTTC.

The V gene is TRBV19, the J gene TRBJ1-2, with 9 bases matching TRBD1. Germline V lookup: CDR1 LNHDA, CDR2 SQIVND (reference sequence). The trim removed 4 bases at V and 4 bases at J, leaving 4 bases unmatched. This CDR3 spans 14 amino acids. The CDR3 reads CASSTYRGLYGYTF. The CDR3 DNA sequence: TGTGCCAGTAGTACTTACAGGGGGCTCTATGGCTACACCTTC.

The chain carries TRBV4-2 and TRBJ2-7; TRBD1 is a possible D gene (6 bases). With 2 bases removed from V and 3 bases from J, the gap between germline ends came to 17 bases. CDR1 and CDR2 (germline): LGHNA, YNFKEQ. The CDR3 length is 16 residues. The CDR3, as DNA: TGTGCCAGCAGCCAACCTCTTCGGGACACTTACTACGAGCAGTACTTC. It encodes CASSQPLRDTYYEQYF.